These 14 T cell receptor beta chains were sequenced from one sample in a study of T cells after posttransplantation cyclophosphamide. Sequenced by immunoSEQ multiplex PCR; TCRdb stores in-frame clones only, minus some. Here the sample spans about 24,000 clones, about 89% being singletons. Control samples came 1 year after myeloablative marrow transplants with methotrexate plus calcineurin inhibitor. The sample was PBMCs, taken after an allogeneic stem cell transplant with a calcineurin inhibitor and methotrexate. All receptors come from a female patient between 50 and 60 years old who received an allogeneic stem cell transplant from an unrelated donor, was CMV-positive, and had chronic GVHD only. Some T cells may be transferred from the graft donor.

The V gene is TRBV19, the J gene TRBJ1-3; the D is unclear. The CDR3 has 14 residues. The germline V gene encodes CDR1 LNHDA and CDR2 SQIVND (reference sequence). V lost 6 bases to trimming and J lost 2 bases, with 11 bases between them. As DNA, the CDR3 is TGTGCCAGTAGAGAGTGGGCGACTGGAAACACCATATATTTT. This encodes CASREWATGNTIYF.

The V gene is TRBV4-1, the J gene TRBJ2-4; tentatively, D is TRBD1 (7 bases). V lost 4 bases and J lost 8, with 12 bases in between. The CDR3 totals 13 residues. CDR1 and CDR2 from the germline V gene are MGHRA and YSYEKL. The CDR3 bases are TGCGCCAGCAGCCGTCTCAGGGGGGACATTCAGTACTTC. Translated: CASSRLRGDIQYF.

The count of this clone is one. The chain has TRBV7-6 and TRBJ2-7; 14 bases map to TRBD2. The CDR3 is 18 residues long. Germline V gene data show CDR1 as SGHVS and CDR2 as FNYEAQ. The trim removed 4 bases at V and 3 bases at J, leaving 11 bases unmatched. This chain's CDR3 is CASSSYRRGTSGSYEQYF. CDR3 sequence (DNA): TGTGCCAGCAGCTCCTACCGACGGGGGACTAGCGGGAGCTACGAGCAGTACTTC.

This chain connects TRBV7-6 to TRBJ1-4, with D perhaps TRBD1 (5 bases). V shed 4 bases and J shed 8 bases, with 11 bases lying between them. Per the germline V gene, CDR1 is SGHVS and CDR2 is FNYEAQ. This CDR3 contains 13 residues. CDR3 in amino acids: CASSSRDLEKLFF. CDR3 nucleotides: TGTGCCAGCAGCTCAAGGGACTTAGAAAAACTGTTTTTT.

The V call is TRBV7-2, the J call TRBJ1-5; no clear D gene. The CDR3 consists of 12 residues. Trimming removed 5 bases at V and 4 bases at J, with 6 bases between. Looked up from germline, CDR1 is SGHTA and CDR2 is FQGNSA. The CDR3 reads CASSLSNQPQHF. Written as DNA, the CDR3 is TGTGCCAGCAGCCTTTCGAATCAGCCCCAGCATTTT.

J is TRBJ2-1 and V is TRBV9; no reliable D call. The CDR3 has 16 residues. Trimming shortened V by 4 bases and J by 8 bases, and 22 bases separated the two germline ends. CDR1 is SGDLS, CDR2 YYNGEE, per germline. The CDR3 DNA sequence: TGTGCCAGCAGCCCTGACGGGTTGGCCCTAGTGGATGAGCAGTTCTTC. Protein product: CASSPDGLALVDEQFF.

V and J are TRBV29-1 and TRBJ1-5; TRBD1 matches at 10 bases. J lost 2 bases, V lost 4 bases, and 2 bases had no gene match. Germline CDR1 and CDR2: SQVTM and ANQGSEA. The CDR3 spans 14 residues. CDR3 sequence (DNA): TGCAGCGTTGGAGGGACAGGGGGCAATCAGCCCCAGCATTTT. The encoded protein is CSVGGTGGNQPQHF.

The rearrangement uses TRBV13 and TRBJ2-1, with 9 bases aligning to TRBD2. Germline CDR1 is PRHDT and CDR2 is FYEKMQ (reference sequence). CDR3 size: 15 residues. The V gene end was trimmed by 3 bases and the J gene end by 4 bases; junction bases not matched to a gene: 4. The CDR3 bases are TGTGCCAGCAGCTTGAATCTAGCGGGGTACAATGAGCAGTTCTTC. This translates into CASSLNLAGYNEQFF.

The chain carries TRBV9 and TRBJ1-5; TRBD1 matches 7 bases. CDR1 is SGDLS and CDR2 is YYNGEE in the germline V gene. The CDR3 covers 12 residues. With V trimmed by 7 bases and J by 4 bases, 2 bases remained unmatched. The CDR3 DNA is TGTGCCAGCGGACAGGTGAATCAGCCCCAGCATTTT. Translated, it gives CASGQVNQPQHF.

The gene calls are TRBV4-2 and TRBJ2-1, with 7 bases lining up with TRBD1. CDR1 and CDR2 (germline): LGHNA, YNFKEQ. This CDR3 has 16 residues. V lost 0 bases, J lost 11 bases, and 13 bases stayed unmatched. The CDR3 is CASSQDPHLERGQQFF. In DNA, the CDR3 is TGTGCCAGCAGCCAAGATCCGCACTTGGAAAGGGGGCAGCAGTTCTTC.

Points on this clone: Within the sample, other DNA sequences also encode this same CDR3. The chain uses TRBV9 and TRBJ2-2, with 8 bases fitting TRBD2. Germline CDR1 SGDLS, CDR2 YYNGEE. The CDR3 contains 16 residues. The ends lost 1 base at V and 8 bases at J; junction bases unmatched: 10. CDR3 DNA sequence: TGTGCCAGCAGCGTAAAAGCGGGAGTAGGGACTGGGGAGCTGTTTTTT. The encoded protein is CASSVKAGVGTGELFF.

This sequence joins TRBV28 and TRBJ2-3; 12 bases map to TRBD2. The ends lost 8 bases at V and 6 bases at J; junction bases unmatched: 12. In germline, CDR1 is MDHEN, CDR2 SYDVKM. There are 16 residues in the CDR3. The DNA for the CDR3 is TGTGCCAGCCTCCTGACTAGCGGGAGTGTATTGGATACGCAGTATTTT. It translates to CASLLTSGSVLDTQYF.

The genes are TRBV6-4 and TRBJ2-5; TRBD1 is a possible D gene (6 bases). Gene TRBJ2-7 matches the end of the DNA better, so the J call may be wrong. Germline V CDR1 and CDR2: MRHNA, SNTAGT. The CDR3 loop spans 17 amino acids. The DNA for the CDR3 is TGTGCCGACATAAATCGGACAGCCTTCCCCGGCTACTACGAGCAGTACTTC. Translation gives CADINRTAFPGYYEQYF.

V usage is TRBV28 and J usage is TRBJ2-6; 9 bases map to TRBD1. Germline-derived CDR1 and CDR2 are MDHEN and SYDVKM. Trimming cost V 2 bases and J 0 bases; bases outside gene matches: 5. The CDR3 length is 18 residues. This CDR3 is CASSLTGTGISGANVLTF. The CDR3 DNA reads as TGTGCCAGCAGTTTAACGGGGACAGGGATCTCTGGGGCCAACGTCCTGACTTTC. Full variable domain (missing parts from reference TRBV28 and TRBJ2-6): DVKVTQSSRYLVKRTGEKVFLECVQDMDHENMFWYRQDPGLGLRLIYFSYDVKMKEKGDIPEGYSVSREKKERFSLILESASTNQTSMYLCASSLTGTGISGANVLTFGAGSRLTVL.